The source of this T cell receptor beta chain is a study of CD8 T cells in Susac syndrome. Study conclusions and caveats: Where Susac syndrome CD4+ T cell repertoires were concerned, no clonal expansion was evident.

V dropped 1 base and J dropped 8 bases, with 14 bases sitting between them. This CDR3 has 14 residues. CDR1 and CDR2 (germline): MNHNS, SASEGT. About this clonotype itself: Its target is not known.

Random hexamers were used to reverse transcribe an amount of roughly 0.5 to 1 ug RNA. Amplification of TCR beta CDR3 by immunoSEQ multiplex PCR spanned 54 Vbeta and 13 Jbeta. TCRdb re-derived calls from the immunoSEQ multiplex PCR reads in MiXCR, one entry per CDR3 protein. The sample lists roughly 200,000 distinct CDR3 sequences; about 93% were seen once. The sample comprised CD4+ T cells from PBMCs. The chain links TRBV6-1 to TRBJ1-2; a possible D gene is TRBD1 (6 bases). The receptor comes from a human donor with Susac syndrome. CDR3 region: CASSEGTANSGYTF. The CDR3 coding sequence is TGTGCCAGCAGTGAAGGGACAGCTAATTCCGGCTACACCTTC.